The rows below give T cell receptor beta chains drawn from one sample of a study of T-cell memory formation after mild COVID-19. MiXCR, applied by TCRdb to the 5' RACE reads, yields one record per CDR3 protein. The sample lists around 300,000 distinct CDR3 sequences, 10% to 15% seen once, with roughly 23% in the top ten. Input material: PBMCs or a T cell subset sorted from them (not recorded which). The receptor set was obtained from a young man who had mild COVID-19 (a few samples of this study predate the infection). Cell type and time point are not known. Each CDR3 is given with its conserved first and last residue. D genes are given only for firm matches. Only part of the rows carry a size: once, few, many, or a class if the clone is expanded.

V gene,clone size,D gene,J gene,CDR3 length,CDR3 DNA,CDR3 protein
TRBV20-1,-,-,TRBJ2-3,14,TGCAGTGCCTCCGTCTCTACCAGCACAGATACGCAGTATTTT,CSASVSTSTDTQYF
TRBV20-1,-,-,TRBJ1-1,17,TGCAGTGCTAGAACTGCCGAATGGAGGGTAAAGGACACTGAAGCTTTCTTT,CSARTAEWRVKDTEAFF
TRBV7-7,-,-,TRBJ1-5,13,TGTGCCAGCAGCTTAGTTCCGGGTCAGCCCCAGCATTTT,CASSLVPGQPQHF
TRBV10-1,few,-,TRBJ2-1,14,TGCGCCAGCAGTGAGTCGGTAAGGTACAATGAGCAGTTCTTC,CASSESVRYNEQFF
TRBV5-5,-,-,TRBJ1-2,13,TGTGCCAGCAGCTTGACAGGTTCGAATGGCTACACCTTC,CASSLTGSNGYTF
TRBV4-2,few,TRBD2,TRBJ2-3,19,TGTGCCAGCAGCCAAGGGCGAGCGGGGGGAGGTACTAGCACAGATACGCAGTATTTT,CASSQGRAGGGTSTDTQYF
TRBV20-1,few,TRBD1,TRBJ1-2,15,TGCAGTGCTAGAGATACAGGGGGCTACGACTATGGCTACACCTTC,CSARDTGGYDYGYTF
TRBV9,few,-,TRBJ2-5,13,TGTGCCAGCAGCTTGGGACCGACCGTGGCCCAGTACTTC,CASSLGPTVAQYF
TRBV3-1,few,-,TRBJ1-1,13,TGTGCCAGCAGCCGGGGGGGGAAGGGTGAAGCTTTCTTT,CASSRGGKGEAFF
TRBV6-2/TRBV6-3,-,TRBD2,TRBJ2-1,16,TGTGCCAGCAGGGGTCTCCGCGGGGGGAACTACAATGAGCAGTTCTTC,CASRGLRGGNYNEQFF
TRBV12-3/TRBV12-4,few,-,TRBJ2-1,11,TGTGCCAGCAGACAACAGGGAGGTCCGTTCTTC,CASRQQGGPFF
TRBV4-1,-,-,TRBJ1-1,14,TGCGCCAGCAGCTATCGGGGGGGGCGCGGTGAAGCTTTCTTT,CASSYRGGRGEAFF
TRBV9,few,TRBD2,TRBJ2-1,17,TGTGCCAGCAGCGAGCGGGTTATGGCGGGGGGATACAATGAGCAGTTCTTC,CASSERVMAGGYNEQFF
TRBV29-1,-,-,TRBJ2-5,11,TGCAGCGTTGCAACAGCCGAGACCCAGTACTTC,CSVATAETQYF
TRBV4-3,-,-,TRBJ2-5,15,TGCGCCAGCAGCCAAGATCGGTGGGGACAAGAGACCCAGTACTTC,CASSQDRWGQETQYF
TRBV15,few,-,TRBJ2-3,13,TGTGCCACCAGCAGAGATCCAGCGGATACGCAGTATTTT,CATSRDPADTQYF
TRBV5-1,few,-,TRBJ1-1,13,TGCGCCAGCAGCTTTAGTACTGACACTGAAGCTTTCTTT,CASSFSTDTEAFF
TRBV9,-,-,TRBJ2-5,16,TGTGCCAGCAGCGCCGGAGGGGGCTTGATCGGAGAGACCCAGTACTTC,CASSAGGGLIGETQYF
TRBV11-3,-,-,TRBJ2-2,14,TGTGCCAGCAGCTTGGGAGACAGGACCGGGGAGCTGTTTTTT,CASSLGDRTGELFF
TRBV6-2/TRBV6-3,-,TRBD2,TRBJ2-5,15,TGTGCCAGCAGTTACTCGAGGCGGGAGCAAGAGACCCAGTACTTC,CASSYSRREQETQYF
TRBV6-6,many,-,TRBJ2-2,13,TGTGCCAGCGGCGCGACGAACACCGGGGAGCTGTTTTTT,CASGATNTGELFF
TRBV6-5,few,-,TRBJ2-3,13,TGTGCCAGTGTGGGGGGGCGCACAGATACGCAGTATTTT,CASVGGRTDTQYF
TRBV20-1,once,-,TRBJ2-1,15,TGCAGTGCTAGAGATCTCCGAGCGGGTAAGAATGAGCAGTTCTTC,CSARDLRAGKNEQFF
TRBV7-6,few,-,TRBJ2-1,13,TGTGCCAGCAGCTGGGACATTTCCAATGAGCAGTTCTTC,CASSWDISNEQFF
TRBV7-6,many,-,TRBJ2-5,15,TGTGCCAGCAGCCCGTCGGGAGCACCCCAAGAGACCCAGTACTTC,CASSPSGAPQETQYF
TRBV7-2,few,-,TRBJ2-4,13,TGTGCCAGCAGCTTAATGGGGGCAAACATTCAGTACTTC,CASSLMGANIQYF
TRBV3-1,-,TRBD2,TRBJ2-1,15,TGTGCCAGCAGCCAAGGGGTCGGGGGGGCCGCTGAGCAGTTCTTC,CASSQGVGGAAEQFF
TRBV7-2,-,TRBD1,TRBJ1-2,16,TGTGCCAGCAGCTTAGAGCCGGGGACAGCTAACTATGGCTACACCTTC,CASSLEPGTANYGYTF
TRBV20-1,few,-,TRBJ1-1,13,TGCAGTGTTCCGGGGGCGGTGAACACTGAAGCTTTCTTT,CSVPGAVNTEAFF
TRBV4-2,few,TRBD2,TRBJ2-1,16,TGTGCCAGCAGCCAAACGGGACTAGCGGGGCGCCCCGAGCAGTTCTTC,CASSQTGLAGRPEQFF
TRBV5-6,few,-,TRBJ2-5,12,TGTGCCAGCAGCTTAGGTGACCAGACCCAGTACTTC,CASSLGDQTQYF
TRBV6-5,many,TRBD1,TRBJ2-7,16,TGTGCCAGCATAAGGCGCCCGGGACAGGGAGCGGGAGAGCAGTACTTC,CASIRRPGQGAGEQYF
TRBV11-2,-,-,TRBJ1-6,16,TGTGCCAGCAGCTTGTTGGCTCCCGACTATAATTCACCCCTCCACTTT,CASSLLAPDYNSPLHF
TRBV12-3/TRBV12-4,many,TRBD1,TRBJ2-3,14,TGTGCCAGCAGGAAAGGGACAGCTTCAGATACGCAGTATTTT,CASRKGTASDTQYF
TRBV6-5,-,TRBD1,TRBJ2-2,14,TGTGCCAGCAGGAGGGACAGATACACCGGGGAGCTGTTTTTT,CASRRDRYTGELFF
TRBV10-3,few,TRBD1,TRBJ2-7,13,TGTGCCATCGGACAGGGCATTTCCTACGAGCAGTACTTC,CAIGQGISYEQYF